The 16 T cell receptor beta chains in this list originate from one sample, sequenced in a study of T cells in Graves' hyperthyroidism and ophthalmopathy. RNA transcripts yielded amplified TCR beta CDR3 regions. RT-PCR in the first round (using the HTBI primer set) targeted the TCR CDR3. From the multiplex PCR reads, TCRdb called clonotypes with MiXCR, one entry per CDR3 protein. The sample shows hundreds of thousands of distinct CDR3 sequences, just under 25% of them seen only once. The sample taken for sequencing was blood. These receptors came from a man between 45 and 60 years old with Graves' hyperthyroidism.

This clonotype was counted a few times. The J gene is TRBJ2-2, the V gene TRBV18; D call uncertain. CDR3 length: 13 residues. V lost 6 bases, J lost 5 bases, and 10 bases lay in between. Germline V gene data show CDR1 as KGHSH and CDR2 as LQKENI. CDR3 residues: CASSPIGTGELFF. As DNA, the CDR3 is TGTGCCAGCTCCCCGATTGGGACCGGGGAGCTGTTTTTT.

This clonotype was detected a few times. This chain connects TRBV7-3 to TRBJ1-1, with D perhaps matching TRBD1 (5 bases). V dropped 4 bases and J dropped 0 bases, with 12 bases sitting between them. The CDR3 runs to 15 residues. Germline V gene sequence: CDR1 SGHTA, CDR2 FQGTGA. CDR3 protein: CASSSRTIMNTEAFF. The CDR3 DNA sequence: TGTGCCAGCAGCTCCCGGACAATCATGAACACTGAAGCTTTCTTT.

The gene calls are TRBV5-1 and TRBJ2-7, with D perhaps matching TRBD1 (5 bases). The CDR3 is made up of 15 amino acids. V was cut by 1 base and J by 6 bases, with 17 bases left in between. CDR1 is SGHRS, CDR2 YFSETQ, per germline. The CDR3 nucleotides are TGCGCCAGCAGCTTGCTCCCCAGGGCTACGGGCGAGCAGTACTTC. Translation gives CASSLLPRATGEQYF.

The chain recombines TRBV6-2 or TRBV6-3 with TRBJ1-2, with D possibly TRBD1 on 5 matching bases. The CDR3 sequence is 12 residues long. Germline CDR1 reads MNHEY; CDR2 reads SVGEGT. The ends were cut back, 9 bases at V and 5 bases at J, with 13 bases in the middle. The CDR3 loop reads CARSGEGYGYTF. In DNA form, the CDR3 reads TGTGCCAGGTCGGGGGAGGGATATGGCTACACCTTC.

CDR3 protein: CASSGLAGSETQYF. The CDR3 coding sequence is TGTGCCAGCAGCGGATTAGCGGGCTCAGAGACCCAGTACTTC. The chain combines TRBV9 with TRBJ2-5, with 7 positions matching TRBD2. The CDR3 covers 14 residues. The ends lost 3 bases at V and 4 bases at J; junction bases unmatched: 6. The V gene's germline CDR1 is SGDLS and CDR2 YYNGEE.

In its sample, this clonotype was seen once. The J gene is TRBJ2-5, the V gene TRBV6-2 or TRBV6-3; the D gene could be TRBD1 or TRBD2 (5 bases each). V was pared by 0 bases and J by 1 base, with 15 bases between. This CDR3 is 17 amino acids long. CDR1 MNHEY and CDR2 SVGEGT come from the germline V gene. This CDR3 is CASSYSNNMGVQETQYF. The DNA of the CDR3 is TGTGCCAGCAGTTACTCAAACAATATGGGGGTCCAAGAGACCCAGTACTTC.

This clonotype was recorded at least ten times. The chain uses TRBV27 and TRBJ2-7; 12 positions agree with TRBD2. Germline V gene data show CDR1 as MNHEY and CDR2 as SMNVEV (reference sequence). The CDR3 runs 14 residues. The V gene end was trimmed by 6 bases and the J gene end by 2 bases; junction bases not matched to a gene: 2. CDR3 sequence: CASRRLAGAYEQYF. The CDR3 nucleotides read TGTGCCAGCAGAAGACTAGCGGGAGCCTACGAGCAGTACTTC.

A few counts support this clonotype. The chain uses TRBV9 and TRBJ2-5; TRBD2 agrees at 9 bases. The V gene's germline CDR1 is SGDLS and CDR2 YYNGEE. This CDR3 is built from 15 residues. V shed 0 bases and J 1 base; nucleotides not matched to a gene: 1. This chain's CDR3 is CASSVGLAVQETQYF. The DNA of the CDR3 is TGTGCCAGCAGCGTAGGACTAGCGGTCCAAGAGACCCAGTACTTC.

This chain's CDR3 is CSARATGRVAQPQHF. The CDR3 nucleotides read TGCAGTGCTAGAGCGACAGGGAGGGTCGCGCAGCCCCAGCATTTT. The chain recombines TRBV20-1 with TRBJ1-5, with 7 bases that match TRBD1. Germline assignment: CDR1 DFQATT and CDR2 SNEGSKA (reference sequence). This CDR3 contains 15 residues. V was pared by 1 base and J by 7 bases, with 10 bases of the junction left unmatched.

Ten or more counts support this clonotype. This rearrangement joins TRBV11-1 to TRBJ2-5; D is uncertain. The CDR3 covers 13 residues. V shed 5 bases and J shed 4 bases, with 11 bases lying between them. Germline-derived CDR1 and CDR2 are SGHAT and FQDESV (reference sequence). The CDR3 region has the DNA TGTGCCAGCAGCCCTATTGGGTCAGAGACCCAGTACTTC. This gives the protein CASSPIGSETQYF.

The genes are TRBV6-1 and TRBJ2-2, with a tentative D call TRBD1 (5 bases). This CDR3 has 15 amino acids. The V end was cut by 7 bases, the J end by 0 bases, with 12 bases between. Germline V lookup: CDR1 MNHNS, CDR2 SASEGT. CDR3 DNA: TGTGCCAGCACAAGTCAGGGCACGAACACCGGGGAGCTGTTTTTT. As protein: CASTSQGTNTGELFF.

CDR3: CASSAEGGRGAFF. CDR3 bases: TGTGCCAGCAGCGCGGAGGGGGGGCGGGGGGCTTTCTTT. This sequence joins TRBV11-3 and TRBJ1-1; a weak D match, TRBD1 (6 bases). The CDR3 runs to 13 residues. V lost 5 bases and J 11 bases, leaving 18 bases between the germline ends. CDR1 SGHNT and CDR2 YENEEA come from the germline V gene.

The rearrangement links TRBV10-1 to TRBJ2-2, with TRBD2 as a possible D gene (6 bases). CDR1 and CDR2 (germline): WNHNN, SYGVQD (reference sequence). The V and J ends lost 4 bases and 5 bases respectively, with 11 bases between them. This CDR3 has 14 amino acids. CDR3 sequence reads: CASSVGGKTGELFF. In DNA form, the CDR3 reads TGCGCCAGCAGTGTAGGAGGGAAAACCGGGGAGCTGTTTTTT.

As for this clonotype: A read error may produce the germline difference seen at one junction end. The chain carries TRBV20-1 and TRBJ2-1; TRBD1 aligns across 8 bases. This CDR3 has 16 amino acids. Germline V CDR1 and CDR2: DFQATT, SNEGSKA (reference sequence). For the CDR3, the DNA is TGCAGTGCTAGAGATCCCCGGACAGGGCTTTACAATGAGCCGTTCTTC. Translation gives CSARDPRTGLYNEPFF.

The gene calls are TRBV5-1 and TRBJ1-1; no clear D gene. Germline assignment: CDR1 SGHRS and CDR2 YFSETQ. The CDR3 contains 14 residues. The V end was cut by 2 bases, the J end by 3 bases, with 11 bases between. The CDR3 DNA reads as TGCGCCAGCAGCTTTCAGGACTTGGACACTGAAGCTTTCTTT. This codes for CASSFQDLDTEAFF.

The CDR3 DNA reads as TGCAGTGCTAGAGGTCCCATAACCTACGAGCAGTACTTC. This encodes CSARGPITYEQYF. The J gene is TRBJ2-7, the V gene TRBV20-1; D gene uncertain. The CDR3 runs to 13 residues. CDR1 is DFQATT and CDR2 is SNEGSKA in the germline V gene (reference sequence). Trimming shortened V by 1 base and J by 2 bases, and 9 bases separated the two germline ends.